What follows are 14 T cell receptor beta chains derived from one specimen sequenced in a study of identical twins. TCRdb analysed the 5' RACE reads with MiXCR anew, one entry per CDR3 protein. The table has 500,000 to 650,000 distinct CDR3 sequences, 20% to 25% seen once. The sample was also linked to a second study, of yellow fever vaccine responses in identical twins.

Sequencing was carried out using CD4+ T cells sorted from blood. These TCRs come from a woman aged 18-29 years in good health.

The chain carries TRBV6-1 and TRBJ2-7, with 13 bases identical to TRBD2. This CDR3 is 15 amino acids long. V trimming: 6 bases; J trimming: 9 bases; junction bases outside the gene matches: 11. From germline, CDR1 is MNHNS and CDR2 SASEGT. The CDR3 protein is CASSSGLAGVDGQYF. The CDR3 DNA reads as TGTGCCAGCAGCTCCGGACTAGCGGGAGTAGACGGGCAGTACTTC.

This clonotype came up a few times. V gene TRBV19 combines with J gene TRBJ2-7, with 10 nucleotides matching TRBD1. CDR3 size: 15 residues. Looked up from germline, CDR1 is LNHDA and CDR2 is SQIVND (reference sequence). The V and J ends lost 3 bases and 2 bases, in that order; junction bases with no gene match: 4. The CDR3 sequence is CASSIGTGDAYEQYF. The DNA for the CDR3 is TGTGCCAGTAGTATCGGGACAGGGGATGCCTACGAGCAGTACTTC.

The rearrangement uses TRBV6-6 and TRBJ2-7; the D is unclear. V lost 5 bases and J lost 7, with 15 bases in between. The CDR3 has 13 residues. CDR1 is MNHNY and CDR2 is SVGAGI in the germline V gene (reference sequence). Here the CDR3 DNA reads TGTGCCAGCAGTCCCCATACCGGTGGGGAGCAGTACGTC. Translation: CASSPHTGGEQYV.

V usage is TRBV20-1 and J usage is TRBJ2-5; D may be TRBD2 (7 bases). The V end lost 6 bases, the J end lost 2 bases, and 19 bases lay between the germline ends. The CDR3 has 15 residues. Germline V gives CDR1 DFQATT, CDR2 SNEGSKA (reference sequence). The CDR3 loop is CSAHGAGAGQETQYF. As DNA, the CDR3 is TGCAGTGCCCACGGGGCGGGGGCAGGGCAAGAGACCCAGTACTTC.

CDR3 region: CASSVQGRGQYV. CDR3 DNA: TGTGCCAGCAGTGTACAGGGTAGGGGGCAGTACGTC. J is TRBJ2-7 and V is TRBV28, with D possibly matching TRBD1 (6 bases). There are 12 residues in the CDR3. The germline gives CDR1 MDHEN, CDR2 SYDVKM. Trimming took 5 bases from V and 9 from J, leaving 14 bases between them.

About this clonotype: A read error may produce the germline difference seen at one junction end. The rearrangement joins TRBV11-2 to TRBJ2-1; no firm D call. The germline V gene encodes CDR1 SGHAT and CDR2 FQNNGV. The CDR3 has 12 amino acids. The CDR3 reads CASSPGQDRLVF. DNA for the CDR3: TGTGCCAGCAGCCCCGGCCAGGACCGTCTCGTCTTC.

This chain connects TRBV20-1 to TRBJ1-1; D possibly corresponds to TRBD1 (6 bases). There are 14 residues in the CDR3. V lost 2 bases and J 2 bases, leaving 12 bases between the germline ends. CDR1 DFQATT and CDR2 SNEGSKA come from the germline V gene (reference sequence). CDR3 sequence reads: CSARWGGVNTEAFF. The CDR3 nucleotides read TGCAGTGCTAGATGGGGGGGCGTCAACACTGAAGCTTTCTTT.

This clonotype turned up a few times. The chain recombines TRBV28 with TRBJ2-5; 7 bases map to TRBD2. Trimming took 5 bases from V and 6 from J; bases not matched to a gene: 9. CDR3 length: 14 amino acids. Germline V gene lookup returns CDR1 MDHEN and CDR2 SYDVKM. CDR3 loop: CASSTPGLIKTQYF. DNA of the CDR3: TGTGCCAGCAGTACACCGGGACTAATAAAGACCCAGTACTTC.

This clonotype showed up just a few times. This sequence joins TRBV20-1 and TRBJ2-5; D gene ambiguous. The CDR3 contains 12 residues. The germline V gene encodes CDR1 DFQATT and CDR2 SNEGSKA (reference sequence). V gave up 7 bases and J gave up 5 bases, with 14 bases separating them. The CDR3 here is CSGYTGMETQYF. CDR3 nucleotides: TGCAGTGGTTATACTGGAATGGAGACCCAGTACTTC.

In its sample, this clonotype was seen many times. The CDR3 protein is CASSLLSSTDTQYF. The DNA of the CDR3 is TGTGCCAGCAGCTTATTGTCTAGCACAGATACGCAGTATTTT. The rearrangement uses TRBV7-2 and TRBJ2-3; the D is unclear. There are 14 residues in the CDR3. V was trimmed by 2 bases and J by 0 bases, leaving 6 bases between them. Germline V gene data show CDR1 as SGHTA and CDR2 as FQGNSA. Looking up the rest from reference TRBV7-2 and TRBJ2-3 gives the full variable domain: GAGVSQSPSNKVTEKGKDVELRCDPISGHTALYWYRQSLGQGLEFLIYFQGNSAPDKSGLPSDRFSAERTGGSVSTLTIQRTQQEDSAVYLCASSLLSSTDTQYFGPGTRLTVL.

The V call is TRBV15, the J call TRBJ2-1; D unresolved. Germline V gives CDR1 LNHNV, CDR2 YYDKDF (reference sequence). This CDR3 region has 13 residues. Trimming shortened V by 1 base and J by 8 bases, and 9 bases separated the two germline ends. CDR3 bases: TGTGCCACCAGCAGAGCCTTGTTGGATGAGCAGTTCTTC. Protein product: CATSRALLDEQFF.

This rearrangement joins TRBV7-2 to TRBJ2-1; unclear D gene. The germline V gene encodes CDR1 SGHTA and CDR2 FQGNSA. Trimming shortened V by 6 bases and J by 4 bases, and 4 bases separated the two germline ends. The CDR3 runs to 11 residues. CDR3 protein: CASRPYNEQFF. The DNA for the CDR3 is TGTGCCAGCAGACCATACAATGAGCAGTTCTTC.

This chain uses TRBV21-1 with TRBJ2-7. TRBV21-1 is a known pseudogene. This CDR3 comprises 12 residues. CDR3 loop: CASRQSDYEQYF. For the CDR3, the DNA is TGTGCCAGCAGGCAGTCTGACTACGAGCAGTACTTC.

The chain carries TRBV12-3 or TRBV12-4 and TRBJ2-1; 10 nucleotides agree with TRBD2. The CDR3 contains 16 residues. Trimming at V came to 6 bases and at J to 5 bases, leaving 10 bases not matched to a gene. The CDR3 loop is CASRPPGLAPNNEQFF. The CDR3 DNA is TGTGCCAGCAGGCCTCCGGGACTAGCGCCCAACAATGAGCAGTTCTTC.